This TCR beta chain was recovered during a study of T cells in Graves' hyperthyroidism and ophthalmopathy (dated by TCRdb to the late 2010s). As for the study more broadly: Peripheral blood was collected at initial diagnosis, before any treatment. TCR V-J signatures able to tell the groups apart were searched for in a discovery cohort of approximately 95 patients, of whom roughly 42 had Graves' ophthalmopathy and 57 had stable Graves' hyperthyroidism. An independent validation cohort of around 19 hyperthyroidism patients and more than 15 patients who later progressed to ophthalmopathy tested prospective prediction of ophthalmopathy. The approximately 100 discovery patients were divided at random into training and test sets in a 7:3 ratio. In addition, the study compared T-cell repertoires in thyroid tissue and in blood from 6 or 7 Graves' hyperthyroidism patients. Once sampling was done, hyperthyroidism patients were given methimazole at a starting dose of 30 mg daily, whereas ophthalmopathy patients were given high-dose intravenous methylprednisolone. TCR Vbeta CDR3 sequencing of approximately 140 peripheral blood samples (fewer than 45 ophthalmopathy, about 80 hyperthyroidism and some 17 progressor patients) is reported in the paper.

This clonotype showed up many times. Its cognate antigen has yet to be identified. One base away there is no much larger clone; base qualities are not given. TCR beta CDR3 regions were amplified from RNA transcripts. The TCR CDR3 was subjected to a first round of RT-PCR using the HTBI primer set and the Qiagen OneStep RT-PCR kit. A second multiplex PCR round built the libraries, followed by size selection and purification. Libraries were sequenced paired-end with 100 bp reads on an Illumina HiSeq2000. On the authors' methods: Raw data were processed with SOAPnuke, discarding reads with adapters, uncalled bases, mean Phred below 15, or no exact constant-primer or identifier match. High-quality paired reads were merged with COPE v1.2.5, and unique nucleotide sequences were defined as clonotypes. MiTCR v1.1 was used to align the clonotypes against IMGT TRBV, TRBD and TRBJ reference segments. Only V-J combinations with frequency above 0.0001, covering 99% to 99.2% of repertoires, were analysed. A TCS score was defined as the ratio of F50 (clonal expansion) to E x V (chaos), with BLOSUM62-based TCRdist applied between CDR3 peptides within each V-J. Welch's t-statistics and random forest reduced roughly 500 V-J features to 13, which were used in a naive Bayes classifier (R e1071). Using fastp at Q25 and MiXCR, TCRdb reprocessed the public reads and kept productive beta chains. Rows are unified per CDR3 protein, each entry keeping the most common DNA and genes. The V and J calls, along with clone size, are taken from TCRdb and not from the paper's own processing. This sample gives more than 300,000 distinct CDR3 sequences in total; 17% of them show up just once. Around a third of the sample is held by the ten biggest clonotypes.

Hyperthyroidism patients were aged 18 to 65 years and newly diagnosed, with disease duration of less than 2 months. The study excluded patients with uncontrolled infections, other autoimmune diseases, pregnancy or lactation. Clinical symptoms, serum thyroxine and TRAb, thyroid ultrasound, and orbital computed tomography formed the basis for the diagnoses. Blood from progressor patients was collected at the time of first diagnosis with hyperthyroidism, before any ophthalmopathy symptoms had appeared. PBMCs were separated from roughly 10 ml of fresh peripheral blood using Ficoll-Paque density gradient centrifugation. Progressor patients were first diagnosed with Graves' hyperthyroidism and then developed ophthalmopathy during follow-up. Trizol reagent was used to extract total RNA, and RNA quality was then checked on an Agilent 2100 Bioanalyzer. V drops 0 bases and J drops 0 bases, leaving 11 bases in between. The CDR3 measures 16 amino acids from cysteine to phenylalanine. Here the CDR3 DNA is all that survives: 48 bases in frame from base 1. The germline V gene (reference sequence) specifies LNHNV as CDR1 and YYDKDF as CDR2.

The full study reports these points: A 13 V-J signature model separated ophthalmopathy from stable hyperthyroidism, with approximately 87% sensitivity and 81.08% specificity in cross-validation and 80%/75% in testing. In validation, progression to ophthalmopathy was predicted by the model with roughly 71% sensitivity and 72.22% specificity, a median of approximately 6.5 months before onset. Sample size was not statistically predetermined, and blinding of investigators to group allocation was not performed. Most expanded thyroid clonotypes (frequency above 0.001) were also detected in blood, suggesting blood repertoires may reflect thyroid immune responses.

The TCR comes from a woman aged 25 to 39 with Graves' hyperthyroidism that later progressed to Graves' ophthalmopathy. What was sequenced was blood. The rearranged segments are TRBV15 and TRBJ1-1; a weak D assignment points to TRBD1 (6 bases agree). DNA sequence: TGTGCCACCAGCAGAGATCGGGAGGGGGTGAACACTGAAGCTTTCTTT. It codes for CATSRDREGVNTEAFF.